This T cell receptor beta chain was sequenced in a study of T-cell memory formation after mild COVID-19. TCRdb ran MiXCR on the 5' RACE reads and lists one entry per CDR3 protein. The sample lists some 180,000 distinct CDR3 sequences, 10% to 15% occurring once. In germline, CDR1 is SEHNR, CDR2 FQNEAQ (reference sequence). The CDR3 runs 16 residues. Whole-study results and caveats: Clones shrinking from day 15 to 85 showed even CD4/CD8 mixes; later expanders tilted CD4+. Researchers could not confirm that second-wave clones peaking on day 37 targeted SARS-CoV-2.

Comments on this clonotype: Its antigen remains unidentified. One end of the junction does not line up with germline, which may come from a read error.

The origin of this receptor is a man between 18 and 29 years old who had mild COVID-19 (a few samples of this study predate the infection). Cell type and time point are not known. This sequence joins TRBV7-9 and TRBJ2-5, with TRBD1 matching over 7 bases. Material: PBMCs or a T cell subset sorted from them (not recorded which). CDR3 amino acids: CAISGPGTEYQETQYF. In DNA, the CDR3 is TGTGCCATCAGCGGCCCCGGGACAGAGTACCAAGAGACCCAGTACTTC. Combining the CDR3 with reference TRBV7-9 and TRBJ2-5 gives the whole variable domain DTGVSQNPRHKITKRGQNVTFRCDPISEHNRLYWYRQTLGQGPEFLTYFQNEAQLEKSRLLSDRFSAERPKGSFSTLEIQRTEQGDSAMYLCAISGPGTEYQETQYFGPGTRLLVL.